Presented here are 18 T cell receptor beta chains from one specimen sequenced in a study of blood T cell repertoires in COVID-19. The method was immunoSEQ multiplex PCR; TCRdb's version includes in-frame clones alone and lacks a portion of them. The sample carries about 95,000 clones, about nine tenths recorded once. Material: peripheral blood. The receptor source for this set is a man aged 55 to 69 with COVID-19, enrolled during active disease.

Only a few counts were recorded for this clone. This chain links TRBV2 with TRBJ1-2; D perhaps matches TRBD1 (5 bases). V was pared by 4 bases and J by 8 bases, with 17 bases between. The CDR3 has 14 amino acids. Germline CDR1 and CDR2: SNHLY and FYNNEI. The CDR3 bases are TGTGCCAGCAGTGGGGACTTGGACTTTTACGGCTACACCTTC. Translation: CASSGDLDFYGYTF.

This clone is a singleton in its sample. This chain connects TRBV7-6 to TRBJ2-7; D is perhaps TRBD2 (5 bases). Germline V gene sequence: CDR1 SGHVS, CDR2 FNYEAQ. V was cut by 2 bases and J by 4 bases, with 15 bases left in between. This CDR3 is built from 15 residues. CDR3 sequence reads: CASSLNGEVGYEQYF. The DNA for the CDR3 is TGTGCCAGCAGCTTAAACGGGGAAGTCGGGTACGAGCAGTACTTC.

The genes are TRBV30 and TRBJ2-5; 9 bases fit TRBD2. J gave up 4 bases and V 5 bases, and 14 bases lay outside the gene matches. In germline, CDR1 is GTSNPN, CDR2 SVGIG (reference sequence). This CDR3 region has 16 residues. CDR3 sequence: CAWGGWDSGRVETQYF. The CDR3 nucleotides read TGTGCCTGGGGAGGGTGGGATAGCGGGAGAGTAGAGACCCAGTACTTC.

The CDR3 sequence: CASSQDWGEGGYTF. CDR3 coding DNA: TGCGCCAGCAGCCAAGATTGGGGGGAGGGTGGCTACACCTTC. The V gene is TRBV4-3, the J gene TRBJ1-2, with D possibly matching TRBD1 (5 bases). Germline assignment: CDR1 LGHNA and CDR2 YSLEER. The CDR3 totals 14 residues. The ends were cut back, 0 bases at V and 7 bases at J, with 12 bases in the middle.

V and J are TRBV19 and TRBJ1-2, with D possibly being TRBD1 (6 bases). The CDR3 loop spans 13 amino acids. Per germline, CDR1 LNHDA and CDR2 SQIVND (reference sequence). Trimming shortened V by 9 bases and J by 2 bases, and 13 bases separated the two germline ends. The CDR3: CASLRDTNYGYTF. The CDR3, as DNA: TGTGCCAGCCTCCGGGACACCAACTATGGCTACACCTTC.

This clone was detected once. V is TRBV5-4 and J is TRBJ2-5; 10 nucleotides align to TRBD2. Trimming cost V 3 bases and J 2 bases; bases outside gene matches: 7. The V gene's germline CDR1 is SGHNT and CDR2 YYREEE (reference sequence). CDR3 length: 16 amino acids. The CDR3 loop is CASSSLRTSGQETQYF. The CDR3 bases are TGTGCCAGCAGCTCACTTCGGACTAGCGGTCAAGAGACCCAGTACTTC.

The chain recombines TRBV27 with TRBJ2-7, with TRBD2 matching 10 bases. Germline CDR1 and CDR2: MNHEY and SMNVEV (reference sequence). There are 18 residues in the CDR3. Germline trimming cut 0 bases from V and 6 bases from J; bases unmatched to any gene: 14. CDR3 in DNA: TGTGCCAGCAGTTTATCGATAAAGGCGGTAGCGGGAGGACGCGAGCAGTACTTC. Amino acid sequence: CASSLSIKAVAGGREQYF.

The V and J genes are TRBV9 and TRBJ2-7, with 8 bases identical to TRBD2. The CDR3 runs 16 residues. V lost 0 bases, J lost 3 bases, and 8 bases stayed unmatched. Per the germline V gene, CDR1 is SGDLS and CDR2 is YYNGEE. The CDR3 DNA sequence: TGTGCCAGCAGCGTAGGTTCCAGCGGGAGCATCTACGAGCAGTACTTC. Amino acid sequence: CASSVGSSGSIYEQYF.

The CDR3 is CASSFMNEQFF. The CDR3 bases are TGTGCCAGCAGTTTTATGAATGAGCAGTTCTTC. The chain carries TRBV27 and TRBJ2-1; D unclear. Trimming removed 3 bases from V and 7 bases from J, with 4 bases in between. The germline V gene has CDR1 MNHEY and CDR2 SMNVEV (reference sequence). The CDR3 is 11 residues long.

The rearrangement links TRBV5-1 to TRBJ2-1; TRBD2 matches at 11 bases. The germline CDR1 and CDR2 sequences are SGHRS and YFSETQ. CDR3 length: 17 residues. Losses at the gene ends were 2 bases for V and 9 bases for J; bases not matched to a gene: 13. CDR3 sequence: CASSFSLAGGSGREQFF. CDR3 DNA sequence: TGCGCCAGCAGCTTCAGTCTAGCGGGAGGATCGGGTCGTGAGCAGTTCTTC.

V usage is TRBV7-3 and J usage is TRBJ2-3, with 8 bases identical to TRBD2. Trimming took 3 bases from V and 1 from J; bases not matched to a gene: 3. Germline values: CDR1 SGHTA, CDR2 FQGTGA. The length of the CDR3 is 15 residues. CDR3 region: CASSLGTRGTDTQYF. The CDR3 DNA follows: TGTGCCAGCAGCTTGGGGACTAGAGGCACAGATACGCAGTATTTT.

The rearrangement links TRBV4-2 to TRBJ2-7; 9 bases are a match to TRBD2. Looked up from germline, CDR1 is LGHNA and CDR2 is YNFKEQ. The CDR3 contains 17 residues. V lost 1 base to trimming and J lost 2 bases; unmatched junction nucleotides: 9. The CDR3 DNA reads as TGTGCCAGCAGCCAAGTGGGGAGCGGGAGGCCTGCCTACGAGCAGTACTTC. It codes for CASSQVGSGRPAYEQYF.

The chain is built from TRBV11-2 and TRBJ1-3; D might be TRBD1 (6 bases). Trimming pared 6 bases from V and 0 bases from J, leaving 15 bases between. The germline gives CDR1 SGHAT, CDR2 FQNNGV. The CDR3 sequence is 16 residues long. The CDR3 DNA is TGTGCCAGCAGTTACAGGGCAGTACCCTCTGGAAACACCATATATTTT. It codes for CASSYRAVPSGNTIYF.

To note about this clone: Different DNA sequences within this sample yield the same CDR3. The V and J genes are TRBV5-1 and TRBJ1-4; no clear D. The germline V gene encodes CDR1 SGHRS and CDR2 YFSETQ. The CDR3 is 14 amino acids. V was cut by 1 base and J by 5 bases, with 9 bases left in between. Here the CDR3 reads CASSLSGENEKLFF. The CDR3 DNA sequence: TGCGCCAGCAGCTTGAGCGGGGAAAATGAAAAACTGTTTTTT.

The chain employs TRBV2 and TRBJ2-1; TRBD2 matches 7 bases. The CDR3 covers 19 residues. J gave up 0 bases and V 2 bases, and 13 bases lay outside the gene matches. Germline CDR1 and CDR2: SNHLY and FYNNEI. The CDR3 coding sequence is TGTGCCAGCAGTGAACCTCGGCTAGCGGATTTGAGCTCCTACAATGAGCAGTTCTTC. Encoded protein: CASSEPRLADLSSYNEQFF.

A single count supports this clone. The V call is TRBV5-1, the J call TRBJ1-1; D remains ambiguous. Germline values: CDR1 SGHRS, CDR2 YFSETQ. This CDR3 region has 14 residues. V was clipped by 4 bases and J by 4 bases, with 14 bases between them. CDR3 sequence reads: CASSRNRGATEAFF. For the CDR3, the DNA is TGCGCCAGCAGCCGTAATCGAGGCGCCACTGAAGCTTTCTTT.

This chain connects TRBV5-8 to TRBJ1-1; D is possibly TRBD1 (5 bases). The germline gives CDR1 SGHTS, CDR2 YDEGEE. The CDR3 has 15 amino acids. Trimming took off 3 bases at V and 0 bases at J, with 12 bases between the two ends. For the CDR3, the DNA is TGTGCCAGCAGCTGGGGGGACGCCATGAACACTGAAGCTTTCTTT. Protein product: CASSWGDAMNTEAFF.

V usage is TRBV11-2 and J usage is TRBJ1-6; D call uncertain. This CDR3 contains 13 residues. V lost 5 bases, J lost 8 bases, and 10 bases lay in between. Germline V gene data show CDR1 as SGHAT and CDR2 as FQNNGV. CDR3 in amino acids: CASSTGRDSPLHF. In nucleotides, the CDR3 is TGTGCCAGCAGCACGGGTCGAGATTCACCCCTCCACTTT.